The 32 T cell receptor beta chains below all came from one sample that was sequenced in a study of T cell repertoires in ileal Crohn's disease. Repertoires were generated with immunoSEQ multiplex PCR, while TCRdb's copy carries only in-frame clones and drops some. The repertoire consists of 5,300 or so clones, with over 60% occurring once and the leading ten covering about 6.5%. Time point specified: proximal margin of the surgical specimen (macroscopically non-inflamed). The sequenced sample was ileal tissue. These receptors all stem from an adult with Crohn's disease.

This clone was observed a handful of times. This chain links TRBV5-4 with TRBJ1-2; D unclear. The germline V gene encodes CDR1 SGHNT and CDR2 YYREEE (reference sequence). The CDR3 covers 15 residues. With 4 bases removed from V and 6 bases from J, the gap between germline ends came to 19 bases. This chain's CDR3 is CASSPERAGPHGYTF. The DNA of the CDR3 is TGTGCCAGCAGCCCGGAGCGGGCAGGTCCGCATGGCTACACCTTC.

The chain couples TRBV4-1 to TRBJ1-2; no reliable D call. Germline V gene data show CDR1 as MGHRA and CDR2 as YSYEKL. V was trimmed by 1 base and J by 3 bases, leaving 12 bases between them. The CDR3 is made up of 15 amino acids. CDR3 coding DNA: TGCGCCAGCAGCCAAGGGGGAACGGCCCACTATGGCTACACCTTC. It yields the protein CASSQGGTAHYGYTF.

The CDR3 DNA sequence: TGTGCCAGCAGTTCCGGACTAGCGGGGGTCTACAATGAGCAGTTCTTC. The encoded protein is CASSSGLAGVYNEQFF. This sequence joins TRBV27 and TRBJ2-1, with 13 bases lining up with TRBD2. In germline, CDR1 is MNHEY, CDR2 SMNVEV (reference sequence). Trimming took 4 bases from V and 3 from J; bases not matched to a gene: 3. The CDR3 consists of 16 residues.

V usage is TRBV7-2 and J usage is TRBJ2-7; D perhaps matches TRBD2 (5 bases). The CDR3 runs to 16 residues. Trimming left V 5 bases short and J 0 bases short, with 17 bases between. Germline V CDR1 and CDR2: SGHTA, FQGNSA. CDR3: CASSLIGNLGSYEQYF. Written as DNA, the CDR3 is TGTGCCAGCAGCCTTATCGGGAACCTGGGCTCCTACGAGCAGTACTTC.

This chain connects TRBV19 to TRBJ2-7, with D perhaps TRBD2 (6 bases). Germline CDR1 is LNHDA and CDR2 is SQIVND (reference sequence). The length of the CDR3 is 13 residues. The germline V and J ends were trimmed by 4 bases and 3 bases, with 10 bases remaining between them. The CDR3 DNA reads TGTGCCAGTAGTACGGTGGAGGGCTACGAGCAGTACTTC. Its translation is CASSTVEGYEQYF. The full variable domain, in which reference TRBV19 and TRBJ2-7 provide the parts outside the CDR3, is DGGITQSPKYLFRKEGQNVTLSCEQNLNHDAMYWYRQDPGQGLRLIYYSQIVNDFQKGDIAEGYSVSREKKESFPLTVTSAQKNPTAFYLCASSTVEGYEQYFGPGTRLTVT.

The V gene is TRBV6-1, the J gene TRBJ2-1; no definite D call. The ends were cut back, 5 bases at V and 9 bases at J, with 11 bases in the middle. The CDR3 length is 12 residues. Germline V CDR1 and CDR2: MNHNS, SASEGT. The CDR3 sequence is CASSPLRAEQFF. The CDR3 coding sequence is TGTGCCAGCAGTCCCCTCCGGGCTGAGCAGTTCTTC.

A note on this clone: One end of the junction fails to match germline, which may point to a read error. This chain links TRBV18 with TRBJ2-7, with 12 bases fitting TRBD1. Per the germline V gene, CDR1 is KGHSH and CDR2 is LQKENI. This CDR3 is built from 15 residues. The CDR3 sequence is CASSTGTGGSYGQYF. In nucleotides, the CDR3 is TGTGCCAGCTCCACGGGGACAGGGGGCTCGTACGGGCAGTACTTC.

Note on this clone: At one boundary the junction diverges from the germline segment, which might be a read error. The V and J genes are TRBV29-1 and TRBJ1-2; no clear D gene. Germline loops: CDR1 SQVTM, CDR2 ANQGSEA. This CDR3 comprises 14 residues. The CDR3 DNA sequence: TGCAGCGTGGAAGAGCGTTCTAGTGGGTCAGGCTACACCTTC. This gives the protein CSVEERSSGSGYTF.

This rearrangement joins TRBV11-2 to TRBJ2-2; weak D call: TRBD2 (5 bases). The CDR3 spans 15 residues. CDR1 is SGHAT and CDR2 is FQNNGV in the germline V gene. V lost 5 bases and J lost 2, with 12 bases in between. CDR3 sequence: CASSPGLSNTGELFF. The DNA of the CDR3 is TGTGCCAGCAGCCCCGGACTCTCTAACACCGGGGAGCTGTTTTTT.

This chain's CDR3 is CASSSGGGSNQPQHF. The CDR3 DNA sequence: TGTGCCAGCAGCTCCGGGGGGGGAAGCAATCAGCCCCAGCATTTT. V usage is TRBV9 and J usage is TRBJ1-5; possible D gene TRBD1, 5 bases. Germline CDR1 SGDLS, CDR2 YYNGEE. This CDR3 has 15 residues. Trimming removed 4 bases from V and 1 base from J, with 12 bases in between.

The gene calls are TRBV10-1 and TRBJ2-7; 7 positions match TRBD2. V shed 3 bases and J 4 bases; nucleotides not matched to a gene: 6. From germline, CDR1 is WNHNN and CDR2 SYGVQD (reference sequence). This CDR3 is 14 amino acids long. The DNA of the CDR3 is TGCGCCAGCAGTGACCCGGGGAGGGAGTACGAGCAGTACTTC. Encoded protein: CASSDPGREYEQYF.

V gene TRBV29-1 combines with J gene TRBJ1-2; D unresolved. The CDR3 runs to 14 residues. CDR1 is SQVTM, CDR2 ANQGSEA, per germline. Trimming shortened V by 2 bases and J by 5 bases, and 15 bases separated the two germline ends. CDR3 in DNA: TGCAGCGTTGAAATGTTGGGGTCGAGGTATGGCTACACCTTC. Encoded protein: CSVEMLGSRYGYTF.

The chain couples TRBV2 to TRBJ1-6; D unclear. Deletions cut 6 bases from V and 0 bases from J, with 3 bases between. In germline, CDR1 is SNHLY, CDR2 FYNNEI. The CDR3 covers 13 residues. CDR3 nucleotides: TGTGCCAGCAGGGTCTCCTATAATTCACCCCTCCACTTT. This gives the protein CASRVSYNSPLHF.

The rearrangement joins TRBV5-4 to TRBJ2-1; D ambiguous. The CDR3 sequence is 15 residues long. V was pared by 1 base and J by 0 bases, with 8 bases between. CDR1 and CDR2 (germline): SGHNT, YYREEE (reference sequence). This CDR3 reads CASSLKSISYNEQFF. CDR3 coding DNA: TGTGCCAGCAGCTTGAAGTCCATCTCCTACAATGAGCAGTTCTTC.

The rearrangement uses TRBV7-2 and TRBJ2-3, with D perhaps matching TRBD2 (5 bases). Trimming shortened V by 5 bases and J by 2 bases, and 20 bases separated the two germline ends. Germline CDR1 and CDR2: SGHTA and FQGNSA. This CDR3 contains 17 residues. The CDR3: CASSPGLGIASTDTQYF. The CDR3 bases are TGTGCCAGCAGCCCCGGACTTGGGATAGCGTCCACAGATACGCAGTATTTT.

J is TRBJ1-1 and V is TRBV27; 7 nucleotides agree with TRBD1. There are 15 residues in the CDR3. CDR1 MNHEY and CDR2 SMNVEV come from the germline V gene (reference sequence). V lost 3 bases and J lost 4; bases outside the gene matches: 8. The CDR3 DNA reads as TGTGCCAGCAGTTTGGCTCCAGGGGGTTTCACTGAAGCTTTCTTT. Protein sequence: CASSLAPGGFTEAFF.

The chain has TRBV6-1 and TRBJ2-5; 14 bases fit TRBD2. Per the germline V gene, CDR1 is MNHNS and CDR2 is SASEGT. Trimming at V came to 4 bases and at J to 4 bases, leaving 2 bases not matched to a gene. The length of the CDR3 is 15 residues. The CDR3, as DNA: TGTGCCAGCAGTGGACTAGCGGGAGGGCCAGAGACCCAGTACTTC. This sequence encodes CASSGLAGGPETQYF.

The J gene is TRBJ1-5, the V gene TRBV6-1, with no clear D. The CDR3 contains 13 residues. Per germline, CDR1 MNHNS and CDR2 SASEGT. Trimming pared 7 bases from V and 6 bases from J, leaving 13 bases between. CDR3 nucleotide sequence: TGTGCCAGCACGACGGACCTTGGTCAGCCCCAGCATTTT. Protein: CASTTDLGQPQHF.

The chain uses TRBV4-3 and TRBJ2-2; D gene unclear. The germline CDR1 and CDR2 sequences are LGHNA and YSLEER. The V gene lost 4 bases and the J gene lost 5 bases, with 5 bases spanning the gap. The CDR3 is 12 amino acids. The CDR3 spells CASSPLTGELFF. CDR3 nucleotides: TGCGCCAGCAGCCCCTTGACCGGGGAGCTGTTTTTT.

This clone was seen more than once but under ten times. V usage is TRBV2 and J usage is TRBJ2-7; 10 bases fit TRBD2. Germline V gene lookup returns CDR1 SNHLY and CDR2 FYNNEI. There are 14 residues in the CDR3. The trim removed 7 bases at V and 0 bases at J, leaving 3 bases unmatched. CDR3 sequence reads: CASTRTSGSYEQYF. CDR3 coding DNA: TGTGCCAGCACCCGGACTAGCGGCTCCTACGAGCAGTACTTC.

By its share, this clone is large (0.1 to 1%). The chain uses TRBV7-8 and TRBJ2-7; TRBD2 matches at 10 bases. This CDR3 has 14 residues. The V segment lost 2 bases and the J segment 7 bases; nucleotides outside the gene matches: 5. Germline CDR1 SGHVS, CDR2 FQNEAQ. Here the CDR3 DNA reads TGTGCCAGCAGCTTATTACTAGCGGGGAGGGAGCAGTACTTC. This translates into CASSLLLAGREQYF.

This sequence joins TRBV11-2 and TRBJ2-5, with D perhaps matching TRBD2 (6 bases). V gave up 3 bases and J gave up 1 base, with 12 bases separating them. CDR1 SGHAT and CDR2 FQNNGV come from the germline V gene. This CDR3 spans 15 amino acids. The CDR3 coding sequence is TGTGCCAGCAGCTTGGGGCAGGAGGGCCAAGAGACCCAGTACTTC. Protein sequence: CASSLGQEGQETQYF.

This sequence joins TRBV25-1 and TRBJ1-1, with TRBD1 matching 8 bases. The CDR3 spans 15 residues. V trimming: 5 bases; J trimming: 1 base; junction bases outside the gene matches: 6. From germline, CDR1 is MGHDK and CDR2 SYGVNS. The CDR3 nucleotides are TGTGCCAGCAGTCAACCTGGACAGGGGAACACTGAAGCTTTCTTT. As protein: CASSQPGQGNTEAFF.

This clone occurred once. The rearrangement links TRBV20-1 to TRBJ2-1, with D unresolved. The CDR3 runs to 11 residues. Germline CDR1 reads DFQATT; CDR2 reads SNEGSKA (reference sequence). V dropped 1 base and J dropped 8 bases, with 6 bases sitting between them. As DNA, the CDR3 is TGCAGTGCTAGAGCGCCGTATGAGCAGTTCTTC. Translation: CSARAPYEQFF.

This clone was counted between two and nine times. The sample contains more than one DNA sequence encoding this CDR3. This chain connects TRBV9 to TRBJ1-1, with D perhaps TRBD1 (6 bases). The CDR3 loop spans 15 amino acids. V lost 0 bases, J lost 4 bases, and 13 bases lay in between. Germline CDR1 reads SGDLS; CDR2 reads YYNGEE. CDR3 bases: TGTGCCAGCAGCGTAGTAGGGGGAAAGGGCACTGAAGCTTTCTTT. Its protein is CASSVVGGKGTEAFF.

The chain carries TRBV29-1 and TRBJ2-2; 10 positions match TRBD1. V was clipped by 4 bases and J by 4 bases; unmatched bases: 6. Germline V lookup: CDR1 SQVTM, CDR2 ANQGSEA. The CDR3 length is 15 residues. The CDR3 DNA is TGCAGCGTTGGTGGGGGACAGGGGTTCACCGGGGAGCTGTTTTTT. Protein product: CSVGGGQGFTGELFF.

This chain uses TRBV11-2 with TRBJ1-3; D uncertain. V lost 1 base and J lost 0, with 4 bases in between. CDR1 and CDR2 (germline): SGHAT, FQNNGV. This CDR3 comprises 14 residues. The CDR3 coding sequence is TGTGCCAGCAGCTTAGGTTACTCTGGAAACACCATATATTTT. Encoded protein: CASSLGYSGNTIYF.

The chain links TRBV7-9 to TRBJ2-2, with a weak D call TRBD2 (5 bases). Trimming took off 1 base at V and 7 bases at J, with 7 bases between the two ends. CDR1 SEHNR and CDR2 FQNEAQ come from the germline V gene (reference sequence). CDR3 length equals 13 residues. This CDR3 reads CASSLVEGGELFF. CDR3 in DNA: TGTGCCAGCAGCTTAGTAGAGGGCGGGGAGCTGTTTTTT. The full variable domain, with the rest looked up from reference TRBV7-9 and TRBJ2-2, is DTGVSQNPRHKITKRGQNVTFRCDPISEHNRLYWYRQTLGQGPEFLTYFQNEAQLEKSRLLSDRFSAERPKGSFSTLEIQRTEQGDSAMYLCASSLVEGGELFFGEGSRLTVL.

This clone was seen a few times. The chain employs TRBV29-1 and TRBJ2-5, with TRBD1 matching 9 bases. The CDR3 runs to 14 residues. Per germline, CDR1 SQVTM and CDR2 ANQGSEA. The ends lost 3 bases at V and 5 bases at J; junction bases unmatched: 7. The CDR3 coding sequence is TGCAGCGTTGACCCGGACAGGGGTGTGGAGACCCAGTACTTC. Its protein product is CSVDPDRGVETQYF.

V and J are TRBV29-1 and TRBJ1-2; TRBD1 agrees at 7 bases. The length of the CDR3 is 12 residues. Germline V gene data show CDR1 as SQVTM and CDR2 as ANQGSEA. Germline trimming cut 3 bases from V and 8 bases from J; bases unmatched to any gene: 6. DNA of the CDR3: TGCAGCGTTGACCGGGACAGACTAGGCTACACCTTC. Amino acid sequence: CSVDRDRLGYTF. Using reference TRBV29-1 and TRBJ1-2 for the parts outside the CDR3, the full variable domain is SAVISQKPSRDICQRGTSLTIQCQVDSQVTMMFWYRQQPGQSLTLIATANQGSEATYESGFVIDKFPISRPNLTFSTLTVSNMSPEDSSIYLCSVDRDRLGYTFGSGTRLTVV.

The chain is built from TRBV25-1 and TRBJ2-7; 7 bases match TRBD2. The CDR3 contains 14 residues. V was pared by 7 bases and J by 4 bases, with 10 bases of the junction left unmatched. The V gene's germline CDR1 is MGHDK and CDR2 SYGVNS. The CDR3 DNA is TGTGCCAGCATCCGAACGACTAGCACGTACGAGCAGTACTTC. This sequence encodes CASIRTTSTYEQYF.

The chain has TRBV14 and TRBJ1-1; 11 nucleotides match TRBD1. Germline V CDR1 and CDR2: SGHDN, FVKESK. The junction had 6 bases not matched to a gene; V was cut back by 0 bases and J by 0 bases. The CDR3 covers 18 residues. CDR3 bases: TGTGCCAGCAGCCAAGAATACGGACAGGGGGCTTTGAACACTGAAGCTTTCTTT. Translating gives CASSQEYGQGALNTEAFF.